The rows below give T cell receptor beta chains drawn from one sample of a study of shared clonotypes between healthy human individuals. Sequencing was performed with immunoSEQ multiplex PCR; in TCRdb, only in-frame clones are kept and a portion is missing. The repertoire holds about 820,000 clones, with around 92% as singletons. What was sequenced was naive CD8+ T cells sorted from blood. Source of these receptors: a young man in good health. Both conserved end residues are trimmed from each CDR3.

j_gene	v_gene	CDR3aa
TRBJ2-1	TRBV28	ASSSRTSGWYNEQF
TRBJ1-5	TRBV28	ATMGNQPQH
TRBJ1-3	TRBV6-6	ATLPQGASSGNTIY
TRBJ2-5	TRBV5-1	ASSRGWGTEETQY
TRBJ1-2	TRBV2	ASSDGEGYYGYT
TRBJ2-7	TRBV27	ASSLAVTSYEQY
TRBJ2-7	TRBV5-5	ASSLLQGIFHEQY
TRBJ2-5	TRBV27	ASREGLAGVETQY
TRBJ1-5	TRBV5-1	ASSLEVVQAPNQPQH
TRBJ2-7	TRBV7-8	ASSLPRQGITYEQY
TRBJ2-7	TRBV5-1	ASSPRDRGDEQY
TRBJ1-1	TRBV11-2	ASSLAGGPGTEAF
TRBJ2-7	TRBV7-2	ASSPTSGSSWWSYEQY
TRBJ1-1	TRBV7-9	ASSRIAEAF
TRBJ1-1	TRBV10-3	AISESGPGTEAF
TRBJ2-5	TRBV9	ASSPNQETQY
TRBJ1-2	TRBV29-1	SVGWLVDRPSSGGYT
TRBJ2-1	TRBV5-1	ASSEGRGPNEQF
TRBJ2-5	TRBV7-9	ASSFLTDRQETQY
TRBJ2-2	TRBV27	ASHIGGVTGELF
TRBJ1-2	TRBV27	ASSPGRHYGYT
TRBJ2-7	TRBV27	ASSLLGLGEQY
TRBJ1-5	TRBV15	ATSRVENVQPQH
TRBJ2-4	TRBV7-8	ASSLGQGILGAENIQY
TRBJ1-2	TRBV28	ASLTDRVGGYT
TRBJ2-5	TRBV28	ASSTGGWETQY
TRBJ1-4	TRBV6-6	ASSYDSPPNEKLF
TRBJ2-2	TRBV28	ASSFRNTGELF
TRBJ2-7	TRBV7-9	ASTYRELYEQY
TRBJ2-2	TRBV28	ASSFMITAVQSDTGELF
TRBJ2-7	TRBV5-4	ASSLYGRGAYEQY
TRBJ2-7	TRBV13	ASSLGWDEQY
TRBJ2-3	TRBV7-8	ASSTSGTSGVSSTDTQY
TRBJ2-7	TRBV27	ASGFQSGVSSYEQY
TRBJ2-3	TRBV28	ASSFLLKTDTQY
TRBJ2-3	TRBV29-1	SVEAHRKGTDTQY
TRBJ2-7	TRBV7-9	ASSGRLAGYEQY
TRBJ1-2	TRBV27	ASSLGREAGSGYT
TRBJ2-1	TRBV10-3	AISEGGRRELFYEQF
TRBJ1-5	TRBV5-1	ASSLVFRGGGGNQPQH
TRBJ2-7	TRBV5-1	ASSLDLSYEQY
TRBJ2-7	TRBV4-1	ASSQSGPSSYEQY
TRBJ2-3	TRBV7-9	AGDPGLAGGPTDTQY
TRBJ2-7	TRBV7-9	AILPAQGSSSYEQY
TRBJ1-5	TRBV27	ASKGQANQPQH
TRBJ2-7	TRBV5-1	ASSLVQGDEQY
TRBJ2-1	TRBV27	ASSPLASGRDNEQF
TRBJ2-1	TRBV27	ASSLFSPIAGGHNEQF
TRBJ2-7	TRBV4-1	ASSQGLAGPTYEQY
TRBJ2-7	TRBV28	ATGTTYEQY
TRBJ2-7	TRBV27	ASSLRIPGLAGDEGHEQY
TRBJ2-1	TRBV7-8	ASSLPQSGPTEYNEQF
TRBJ1-1	TRBV6-1	ASSEESGARAF
TRBJ1-2	TRBV7-9	ASSPTVGYGYT